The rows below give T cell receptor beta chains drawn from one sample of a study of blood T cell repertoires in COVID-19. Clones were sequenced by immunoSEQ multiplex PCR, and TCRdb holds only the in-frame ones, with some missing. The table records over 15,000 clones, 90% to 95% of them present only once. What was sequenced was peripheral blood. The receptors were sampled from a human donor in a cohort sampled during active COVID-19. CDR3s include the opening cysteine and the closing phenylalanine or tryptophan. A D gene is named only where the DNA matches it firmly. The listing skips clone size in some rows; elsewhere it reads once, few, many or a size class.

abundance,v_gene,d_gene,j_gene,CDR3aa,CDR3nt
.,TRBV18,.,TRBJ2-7,CASSPSRGTYEQYF,TGTGCCAGCTCACCCTCGAGGGGGACGTACGAGCAGTACTTC
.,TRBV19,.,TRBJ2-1,CATCVTGYYQNEQFF,TGTGCCACATGCGTCACAGGGTATTATCAGAATGAGCAGTTCTTC
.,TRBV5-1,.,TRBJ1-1,CASSLAIQSNTEAFF,TGCGCCAGCAGCTTGGCCATACAGAGCAACACTGAAGCTTTCTTT
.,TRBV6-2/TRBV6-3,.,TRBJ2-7,CASSRWTADYEQYF,TGTGCCAGCAGCCGATGGACAGCGGACTACGAGCAGTACTTC
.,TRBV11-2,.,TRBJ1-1,CASSLGAWGRGDTEAFF,TGTGCCAGCAGCTTAGGTGCCTGGGGCAGGGGAGACACTGAAGCTTTCTTT
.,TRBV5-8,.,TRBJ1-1,CASSLLAGNTEAFF,TGTGCCAGCAGCCTACTGGCGGGGAACACTGAAGCTTTCTTT
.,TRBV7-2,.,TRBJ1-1,CASSLAGPTEAFF,TGTGCCAGCAGCTTGGCAGGGCCCACTGAAGCTTTCTTT
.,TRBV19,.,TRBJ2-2,CASTMGRKSNTGELFF,TGTGCCAGTACGATGGGGCGAAAATCGAACACCGGGGAGCTGTTTTTT
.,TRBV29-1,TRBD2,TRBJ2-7,CSVELPWSASGTYEQYF,TGCAGCGTTGAGCTCCCCTGGTCGGCTAGCGGGACCTACGAGCAGTACTTC
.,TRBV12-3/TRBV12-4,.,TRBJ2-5,CASSLGTPETQYF,TGTGCCAGCAGTTTAGGGACACCAGAGACCCAGTACTTC
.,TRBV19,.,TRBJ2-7,CASAETSFYEQYF,TGTGCCAGTGCGGAAACTAGCTTTTACGAGCAGTACTTC
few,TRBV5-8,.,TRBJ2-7,CASSLGQIHYEQYF,TGTGCCAGCAGCCTTGGCCAGATCCACTACGAGCAGTACTTC
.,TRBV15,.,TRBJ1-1,CATSTSRRGRLNTEAFF,TGTGCCACCAGCACCTCCCGGCGGGGGCGTTTGAACACTGAAGCTTTCTTT
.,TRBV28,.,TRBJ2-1,CASTTNRGYNEQFF,TGTGCCAGCACCACAAATCGGGGGTACAATGAGCAGTTCTTC
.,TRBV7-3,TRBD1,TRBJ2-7,CASSSTTGKKYEQYF,TGTGCCAGCAGCTCCACGACAGGGAAGAAATACGAGCAGTACTTC
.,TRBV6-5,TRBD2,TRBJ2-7,CASSTIAGGPEQYF,TGTGCCAGCAGTACTATAGCGGGAGGGCCCGAGCAGTACTTC
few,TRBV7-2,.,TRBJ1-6,CASSLTGSPLHF,TGTGCCAGCAGCTTAACGGGGTCACCCCTCCACTTT
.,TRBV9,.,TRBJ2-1,CASSVGGGGAAYNEQFF,TGTGCCAGCAGCGTAGGGGGTGGAGGGGCTGCCTACAATGAGCAGTTCTTC
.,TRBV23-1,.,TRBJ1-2,CATRTQRDYGYTF,TGCGCCACCCGGACTCAGAGGGACTATGGCTACACCTTC
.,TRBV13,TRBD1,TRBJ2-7,CASSFQEQGSSYEQYF,TGTGCCAGCAGCTTTCAAGAACAGGGGAGCTCCTACGAGCAGTACTTC
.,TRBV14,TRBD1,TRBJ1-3,CASSPTGETGNTIYF,TGTGCCAGCAGCCCGACAGGGGAAACGGGTAACACCATATATTTT
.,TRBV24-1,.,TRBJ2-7,CATSDPRTTGNEQYF,TGTGCCACCAGTGATCCCAGGACAACCGGAAACGAGCAGTACTTC
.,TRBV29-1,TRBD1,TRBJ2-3,CSVELMADRASTDTQYF,TGCAGCGTTGAACTCATGGCGGACAGGGCTAGCACAGATACGCAGTATTTT
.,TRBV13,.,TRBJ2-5,CASSLGGSSQTQYF,TGTGCCAGCAGCTTAGGCGGTAGCTCTCAGACCCAGTACTTC
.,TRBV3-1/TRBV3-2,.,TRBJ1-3,CASSHRRSSGNTIYF,TGTGCCAGCAGCCACAGACGGAGCTCTGGAAACACCATATATTTT
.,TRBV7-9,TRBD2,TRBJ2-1,CASSLGLAEYNEQFF,TGTGCCAGCAGCTTAGGTCTAGCGGAGTACAATGAGCAGTTCTTC
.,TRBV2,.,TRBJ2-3,CASSEVIKVGGTDTQYF,TGTGCCAGCAGTGAGGTTATCAAGGTCGGGGGCACAGATACGCAGTATTTT
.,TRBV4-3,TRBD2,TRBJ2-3,CASSQDGITSGRSTTQYF,TGCGCCAGCAGCCAAGATGGTATAACTAGCGGGAGGAGTACTACGCAGTATTTT
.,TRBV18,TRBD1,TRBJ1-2,CASSPDRDDGYTF,TGTGCCAGCTCACCCGACAGGGACGATGGCTACACCTTC
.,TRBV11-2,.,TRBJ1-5,CASSLGGGNSNQPQHF,TGTGCCAGCAGCTTAGGCGGCGGAAATAGCAATCAGCCCCAGCATTTT
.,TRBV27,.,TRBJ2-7,CASSLSTGNYEQYF,TGTGCCAGCAGTTTATCCACAGGGAACTACGAGCAGTACTTC
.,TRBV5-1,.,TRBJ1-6,CASSLEAGPPLHF,TGCGCCAGCAGCTTGGAGGCAGGGCCACCCCTCCACTTT
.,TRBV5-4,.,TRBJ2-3,CASSLGGGFPTDTQYF,TGTGCCAGCAGCTTGGGTGGGGGCTTTCCCACAGATACGCAGTATTTT
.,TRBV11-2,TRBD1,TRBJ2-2,CASSPARQGRGGELFF,TGTGCCAGCAGCCCTGCACGACAGGGTAGGGGCGGGGAGCTGTTTTTT